A single sample gave rise to the 22 T cell receptor beta chains below, sequenced in a study of blood T cell repertoires in COVID-19. Profiling relied on immunoSEQ multiplex PCR, and the TCRdb table lists in-frame clones only, not all of them. The data contain around 200,000 clones, 65% to 85% of them seen just once; the ten biggest clones take up about 7%. The sequencing input was PBMCs or T cells enriched from blood (not recorded which). These receptors were obtained from a woman aged 35 to 49 with acute COVID-19.

The chain employs TRBV15 and TRBJ1-6, with D possibly being TRBD1 (6 bases). V was shortened by 0 bases and J by 7 bases, with 10 bases between the two germline ends. Germline V CDR1 and CDR2: LNHNV, YYDKDF (reference sequence). The CDR3 runs 15 residues. This chain's CDR3 is CATSRDGQRNSPLHF. The CDR3 DNA is TGTGCCACCAGCAGAGATGGACAGCGAAATTCACCCCTCCACTTT.

This clone was detected a few times. This rearrangement joins TRBV19 to TRBJ1-5; 8 bases align to TRBD1. Germline assignment: CDR1 LNHDA and CDR2 SQIVND (reference sequence). V dropped 2 bases and J dropped 6; count of bases not matched to a gene: 6. The CDR3 spans 15 residues. The CDR3 DNA follows: TGTGCCAGTAGTATATGGACAGGGAGGACTCAGCCCCAGCATTTT. This encodes CASSIWTGRTQPQHF.

The chain employs TRBV28 and TRBJ1-5; TRBD1 matches 7 bases. From germline, CDR1 is MDHEN and CDR2 SYDVKM. The trim removed 9 bases at V and 8 bases at J, leaving 13 bases unmatched. The CDR3 is 14 residues long. The chain's CDR3 is CASRQGIGLKPQHF. DNA for the CDR3: TGTGCCAGTCGACAGGGCATAGGTCTAAAGCCCCAGCATTTT.

This chain links TRBV18 with TRBJ1-3; possible D gene TRBD1, 6 bases. The CDR3 sequence is 15 residues long. Germline V gives CDR1 KGHSH, CDR2 LQKENI. Trimming took 4 bases from V and 0 from J, leaving 10 bases between them. The CDR3 DNA sequence: TGTGCCAGCTCACGAGGACAGAGCTCTGGAAACACCATATATTTT. Amino acid sequence: CASSRGQSSGNTIYF. The full variable domain, completed using reference TRBV18 and TRBJ1-3, is NAGVMQNPRHLVRRRGQEARLRCSPMKGHSHVYWYRQLPEEGLKFMVYLQKENIIDESGMPKERFSAEFPKEGPSILRIQQVVRGDSAAYFCASSRGQSSGNTIYFGEGSWLTVV.

This chain links TRBV6-5 with TRBJ1-4; unclear D gene. The V end lost 2 bases, the J end lost 0 bases, and 7 bases lay between the germline ends. Germline V CDR1 and CDR2: MNHEY, SVGAGI. The CDR3 contains 15 residues. The CDR3 DNA reads TGTGCCAGCAGTTACGTTCAGACAACTAATGAAAAACTGTTTTTT. Residues: CASSYVQTTNEKLFF.

J is TRBJ1-6 and V is TRBV9, with D possibly TRBD1 on 5 matching bases. Germline-derived CDR1 and CDR2 are SGDLS and YYNGEE. The V end lost 4 bases, the J end lost 8 bases, and 7 bases lay between the germline ends. The CDR3 sequence is 12 residues long. This CDR3 is CASSRGDSPLHF. DNA of the CDR3: TGTGCCAGCAGCCGGGGGGATTCACCCCTCCACTTT.

The J gene is TRBJ1-5, the V gene TRBV7-2; unclear D gene. V was clipped by 2 bases and J by 7 bases, with 6 bases between them. CDR1 and CDR2 from the germline V gene are SGHTA and FQGNSA. The CDR3 covers 12 residues. The CDR3, as DNA: TGTGCCAGCAGCTTACCCCCGCAGCCCCAGCATTTT. As protein: CASSLPPQPQHF.

This clone was seen once. This sequence joins TRBV2 and TRBJ2-7, with 7 bases aligning to TRBD1. Germline loops: CDR1 SNHLY, CDR2 FYNNEI. Trimming removed 2 bases from V and 5 bases from J; junction bases left unmatched: 3. This CDR3 is 13 amino acids long. DNA for the CDR3: TGTGCCAGCAGTGAACAGGGGGTTCACGAGCAGTACTTC. This translates into CASSEQGVHEQYF.

This clone was found a few times. This sequence joins TRBV12-3 or TRBV12-4 and TRBJ1-5, with D unclear. Trimming removed 3 bases at V and 11 bases at J, with 11 bases between. There are 12 residues in the CDR3. DNA of the CDR3: TGTGCCAGCAGTTTTGTTCGGCAGGCCCAGCATTTT. Protein product: CASSFVRQAQHF.

The chain uses TRBV5-1 and TRBJ1-1, with TRBD1 as a possible D gene (5 bases). With 0 bases removed from V and 5 bases from J, the gap between germline ends came to 11 bases. The CDR3 length is 14 residues. Germline CDR1 SGHRS, CDR2 YFSETQ. Written as DNA, the CDR3 is TGCGCCAGCAGCTTGGGAGACAGCGGGACTGAAGCTTTCTTT. This translates into CASSLGDSGTEAFF.

V and J are TRBV11-1 and TRBJ2-1, with D unclear. Germline V gives CDR1 SGHAT, CDR2 FQDESV (reference sequence). V dropped 1 base and J dropped 10 bases, with 11 bases sitting between them. The CDR3 extends over 13 amino acids. The CDR3: CASSLEFEAEQFF. Here the CDR3 DNA reads TGTGCCAGCAGCTTAGAGTTTGAGGCAGAGCAGTTCTTC.

This rearrangement joins TRBV27 to TRBJ2-3; D possibly corresponds to TRBD2 (6 bases). This CDR3 contains 14 residues. V was trimmed by 3 bases and J by 0 bases, leaving 7 bases between them. Germline V lookup: CDR1 MNHEY, CDR2 SMNVEV (reference sequence). The CDR3 here is CASSFGGSTDTQYF. The DNA of the CDR3 is TGTGCCAGCAGTTTTGGAGGGAGCACAGATACGCAGTATTTT.

The V and J genes are TRBV27 and TRBJ1-4, with a weak D call TRBD1 (6 bases). The V gene's germline CDR1 is MNHEY and CDR2 SMNVEV (reference sequence). With 0 bases removed from V and 6 bases from J, the gap between germline ends came to 11 bases. The length of the CDR3 is 15 residues. The CDR3: CASSLSTGFDEKLFF. Here the CDR3 DNA reads TGTGCCAGCAGTTTATCCACAGGGTTTGATGAAAAACTGTTTTTT.

CDR3 in amino acids: CASTRSGANVLTF. The CDR3 DNA sequence: TGTGCCAGCACCCGCTCTGGGGCCAACGTCCTGACTTTC. This chain links TRBV5-6 with TRBJ2-6; D unclear. V was clipped by 6 bases and J by 0 bases, with 4 bases between them. The CDR3 length is 13 residues. Germline V lookup: CDR1 SGHDT, CDR2 YYEEEE.

V usage is TRBV2 and J usage is TRBJ2-7; TRBD1 might be the D (6 bases). V was trimmed by 10 bases and J by 4 bases, leaving 20 bases between them. CDR1 is SNHLY and CDR2 is FYNNEI in the germline V gene. The CDR3 covers 14 residues. The CDR3 DNA follows: TGTGCCACTCACAGGACAGTGGCCGCTTACGAGCAGTACTTC. It yields the protein CATHRTVAAYEQYF. Full variable domain (remainder filled in from reference TRBV2 and TRBJ2-7): EPEVTQTPSHQVTQMGQEVILRCVPISNHLYFYWYRQILGQKVEFLVSFYNNEISEKSEIFDDQFSVERPDGSNFTLKIRSTKLEDSAMYFCATHRTVAAYEQYFGPGTRLTVT.

The chain couples TRBV7-8 to TRBJ1-2; D ambiguous. There are 14 residues in the CDR3. The V gene's germline CDR1 is SGHVS and CDR2 FQNEAQ. The ends were cut back, 7 bases at V and 2 bases at J, with 14 bases in the middle. For the CDR3, the DNA is TGTGCCAGCACCGCCCTGATCGGGAACTATGGCTACACCTTC. It encodes CASTALIGNYGYTF.

This CDR3 reads CASSTGQDYEQYF. The CDR3 DNA reads TGTGCCAGTAGTACCGGACAGGACTACGAGCAGTACTTC. V gene TRBV19 combines with J gene TRBJ2-7; 7 nucleotides line up with TRBD1. Looked up from germline, CDR1 is LNHDA and CDR2 is SQIVND (reference sequence). J gave up 3 bases and V 4 bases, and 3 bases lay outside the gene matches. CDR3 length: 13 amino acids.

The chain is built from TRBV29-1 and TRBJ2-7, with 8 bases fitting TRBD1. Germline V gives CDR1 SQVTM, CDR2 ANQGSEA. CDR3 length equals 15 residues. V dropped 6 bases and J dropped 0; count of bases not matched to a gene: 10. CDR3 nucleotide sequence: TGCAGCGTAGCCGGGACAGGAGACTCCTCCTACGAGCAGTACTTC. Encoded protein: CSVAGTGDSSYEQYF.

This chain links TRBV30 with TRBJ1-2; a weak D match, TRBD1 (5 bases). In germline, CDR1 is GTSNPN, CDR2 SVGIG (reference sequence). V was pared by 1 base and J by 2 bases, with 5 bases between. The length of the CDR3 is 12 residues. CDR3 in DNA: TGTGCCTGGAGTGAGGGGAACTATGGCTACACCTTC. This gives the protein CAWSEGNYGYTF. Supplemented by reference TRBV30 and TRBJ1-2, the full variable domain reads SQTIHQWPATLVQPVGSPLSLECTVEGTSNPNLYWYRQAAGRGLQLLFYSVGIGQISSEVPQNLSASRPQDRQFILSSKKLLLSDSGFYLCAWSEGNYGYTFGSGTRLTVV.

The V call is TRBV7-3, the J call TRBJ1-1; the match to TRBD1 covers 9 bases. V was pared by 6 bases and J by 3 bases, with 5 bases of the junction left unmatched. Germline V gene data show CDR1 as SGHTA and CDR2 as FQGTGA. This CDR3 has 14 residues. The CDR3 is CASRLQGADTEAFF. CDR3 DNA: TGTGCCAGCAGGCTACAGGGGGCGGACACTGAAGCTTTCTTT.

The CDR3: CAISESIGGARNEQYF. CDR3 nucleotides: TGTGCCATCAGTGAGTCGATCGGGGGGGCCAGAAACGAGCAGTACTTC. V gene TRBV10-3 combines with J gene TRBJ2-7, with TRBD2 identical over 8 bases. Germline-derived CDR1 and CDR2 are ENHRY and SYGVKD. CDR3 length: 16 amino acids. Germline trimming cut 0 bases from V and 5 bases from J; bases unmatched to any gene: 9.

This chain links TRBV3-1 (or the pseudogene TRBV3-2) with TRBJ2-5; 10 nucleotides match TRBD2. Looked up from germline, CDR1 is LGHDT and CDR2 is YNNKEL (reference sequence). This CDR3 contains 19 residues. J gave up 4 bases and V 0 bases, and 14 bases lay outside the gene matches. DNA of the CDR3: TGTGCCAGCAGCCAAGATCGTACGGCTAGCGGGAGCCGGACAGAGACCCAGTACTTC. Protein product: CASSQDRTASGSRTETQYF.